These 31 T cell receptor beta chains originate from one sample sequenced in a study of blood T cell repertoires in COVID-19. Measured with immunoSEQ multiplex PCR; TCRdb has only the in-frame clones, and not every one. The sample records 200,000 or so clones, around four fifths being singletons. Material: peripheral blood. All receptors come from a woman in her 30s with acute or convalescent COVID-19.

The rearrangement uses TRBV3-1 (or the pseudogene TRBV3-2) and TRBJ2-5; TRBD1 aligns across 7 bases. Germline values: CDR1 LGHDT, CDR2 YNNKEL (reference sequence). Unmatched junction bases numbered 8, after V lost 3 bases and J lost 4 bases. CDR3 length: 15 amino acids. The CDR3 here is CASSQGDRVRETQYF. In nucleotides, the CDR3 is TGTGCCAGCAGCCAGGGAGACAGGGTCCGAGAGACCCAGTACTTC.

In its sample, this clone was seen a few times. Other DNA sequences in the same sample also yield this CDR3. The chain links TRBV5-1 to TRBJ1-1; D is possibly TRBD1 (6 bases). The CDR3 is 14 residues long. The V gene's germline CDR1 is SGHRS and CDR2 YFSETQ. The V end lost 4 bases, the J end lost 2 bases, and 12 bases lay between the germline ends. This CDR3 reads CASSPGTTNTEAFF. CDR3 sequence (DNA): TGCGCCAGCAGCCCTGGGACAACTAACACTGAAGCTTTCTTT.

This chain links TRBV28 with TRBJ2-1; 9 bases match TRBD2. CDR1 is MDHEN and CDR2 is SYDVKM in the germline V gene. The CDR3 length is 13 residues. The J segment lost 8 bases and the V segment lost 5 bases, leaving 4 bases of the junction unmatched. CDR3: CASSPIAGDEQFF. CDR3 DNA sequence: TGTGCCAGCAGTCCCATAGCGGGGGATGAGCAGTTCTTC.

The CDR3 DNA reads TGTGCCAGTCTTCGCACAGATACGCAGTATTTT. It specifies CASLRTDTQYF. The chain combines TRBV12-3 or TRBV12-4 with TRBJ2-3; no clear D gene. Trimming stripped 9 bases from V and 1 base from J, with 5 bases between. CDR3 length equals 11 residues.

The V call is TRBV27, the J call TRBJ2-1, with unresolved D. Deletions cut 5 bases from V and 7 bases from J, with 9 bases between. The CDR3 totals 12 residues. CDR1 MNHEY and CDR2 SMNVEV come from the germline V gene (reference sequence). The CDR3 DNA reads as TGTGCCAGCAGTCGCGGCCGGAATGAGCAGTTCTTC. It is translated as CASSRGRNEQFF.

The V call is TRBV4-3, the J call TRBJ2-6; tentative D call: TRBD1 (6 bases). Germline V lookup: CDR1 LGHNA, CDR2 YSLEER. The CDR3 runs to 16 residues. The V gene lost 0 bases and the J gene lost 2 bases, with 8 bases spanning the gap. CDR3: CASSQDHRAGANVLTF. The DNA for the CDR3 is TGCGCCAGCAGCCAAGACCACAGGGCTGGGGCCAACGTCCTGACTTTC.

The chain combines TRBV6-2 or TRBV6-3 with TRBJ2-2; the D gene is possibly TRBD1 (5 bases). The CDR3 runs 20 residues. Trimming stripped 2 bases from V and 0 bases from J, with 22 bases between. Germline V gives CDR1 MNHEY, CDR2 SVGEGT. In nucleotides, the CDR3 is TGTGCCAGCAGTTACCCTCCCTTTTTAAGGGGATCTACGAACACCGGGGAGCTGTTTTTT. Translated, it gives CASSYPPFLRGSTNTGELFF.

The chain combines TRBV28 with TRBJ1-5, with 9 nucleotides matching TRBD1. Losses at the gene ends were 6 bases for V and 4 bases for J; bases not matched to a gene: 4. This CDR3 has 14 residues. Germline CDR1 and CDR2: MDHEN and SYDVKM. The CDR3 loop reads CASRPGQGNQPQHF. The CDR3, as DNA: TGTGCCAGCAGGCCGGGACAGGGTAATCAGCCCCAGCATTTT.

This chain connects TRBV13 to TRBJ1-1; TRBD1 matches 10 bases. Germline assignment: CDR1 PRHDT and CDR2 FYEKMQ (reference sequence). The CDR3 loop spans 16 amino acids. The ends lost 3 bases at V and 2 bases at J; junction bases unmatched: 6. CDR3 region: CASSFETGGSNTEAFF. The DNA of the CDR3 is TGTGCCAGCAGCTTCGAGACAGGGGGCAGTAACACTGAAGCTTTCTTT.

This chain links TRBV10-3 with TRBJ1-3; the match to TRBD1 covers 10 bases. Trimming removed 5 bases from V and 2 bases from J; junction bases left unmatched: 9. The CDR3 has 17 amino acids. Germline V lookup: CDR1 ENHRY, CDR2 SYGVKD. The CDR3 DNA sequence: TGTGCCATCAGTCTCCGGACCGGGACAGGGGCTGGAAACACCATATATTTT. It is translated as CAISLRTGTGAGNTIYF.

CDR3: CASNKNLRERYGYTF. The CDR3 DNA is TGTGCCAGCAACAAAAACCTAAGGGAGCGGTATGGCTACACCTTC. The V gene is TRBV6-5, the J gene TRBJ1-2, with D unclear. The CDR3 runs to 15 residues. The germline gives CDR1 MNHEY, CDR2 SVGAGI. Trimming pared 7 bases from V and 5 bases from J, leaving 20 bases between.

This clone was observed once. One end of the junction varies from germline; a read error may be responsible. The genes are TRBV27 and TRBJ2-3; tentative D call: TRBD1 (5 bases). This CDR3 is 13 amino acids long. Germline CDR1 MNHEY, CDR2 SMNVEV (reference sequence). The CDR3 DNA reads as TGTACCAGCAGTTCCCCCCAGGGCGATACGCAGTATTTT. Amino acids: CTSSSPQGDTQYF.

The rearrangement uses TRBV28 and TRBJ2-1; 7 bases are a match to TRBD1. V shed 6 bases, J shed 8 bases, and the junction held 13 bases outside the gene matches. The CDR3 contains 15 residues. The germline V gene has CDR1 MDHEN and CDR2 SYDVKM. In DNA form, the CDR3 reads TGTGCCAGCAGCCCGTCCGACAGGGTTTTGTATGAGCAGTTCTTC. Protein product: CASSPSDRVLYEQFF.

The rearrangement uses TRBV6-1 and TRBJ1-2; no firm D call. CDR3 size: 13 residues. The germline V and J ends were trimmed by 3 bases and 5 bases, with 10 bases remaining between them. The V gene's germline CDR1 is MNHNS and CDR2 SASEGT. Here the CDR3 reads CASSDRGGYGYTF. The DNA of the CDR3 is TGTGCCAGCAGTGACCGCGGAGGGTATGGCTACACCTTC.

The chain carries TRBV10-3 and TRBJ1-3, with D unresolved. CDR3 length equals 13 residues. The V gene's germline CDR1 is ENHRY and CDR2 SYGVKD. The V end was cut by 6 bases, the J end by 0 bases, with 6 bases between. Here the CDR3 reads CAISVPSGNTIYF. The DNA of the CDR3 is TGTGCCATCAGCGTCCCCTCTGGAAACACCATATATTTT.

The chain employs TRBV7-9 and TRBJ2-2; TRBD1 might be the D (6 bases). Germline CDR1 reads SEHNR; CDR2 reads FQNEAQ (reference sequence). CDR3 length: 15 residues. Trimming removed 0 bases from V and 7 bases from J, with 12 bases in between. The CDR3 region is CASSLATGGGGELFF. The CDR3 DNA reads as TGTGCCAGCAGCTTAGCGACTGGGGGCGGCGGGGAGCTGTTTTTT. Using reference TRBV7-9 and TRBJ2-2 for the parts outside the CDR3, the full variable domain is DTGVSQNPRHKITKRGQNVTFRCDPISEHNRLYWYRQTLGQGPEFLTYFQNEAQLEKSRLLSDRFSAERPKGSFSTLEIQRTEQGDSAMYLCASSLATGGGGELFFGEGSRLTVL.

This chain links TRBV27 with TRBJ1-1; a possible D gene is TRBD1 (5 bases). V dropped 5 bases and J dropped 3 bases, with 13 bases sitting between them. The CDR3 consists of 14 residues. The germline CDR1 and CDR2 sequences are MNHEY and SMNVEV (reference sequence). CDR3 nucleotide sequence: TGTGCCAGCAGTCCCAGGGTTTACGACACTGAAGCTTTCTTT. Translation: CASSPRVYDTEAFF.

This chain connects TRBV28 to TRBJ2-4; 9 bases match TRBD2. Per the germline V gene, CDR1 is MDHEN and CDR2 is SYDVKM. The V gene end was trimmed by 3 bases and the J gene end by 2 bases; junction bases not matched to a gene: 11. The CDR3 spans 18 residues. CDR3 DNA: TGTGCCAGCAGTTTTGCGGGAGGGCCTTCGGGGTCCAAAAACATTCAGTACTTC. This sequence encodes CASSFAGGPSGSKNIQYF.

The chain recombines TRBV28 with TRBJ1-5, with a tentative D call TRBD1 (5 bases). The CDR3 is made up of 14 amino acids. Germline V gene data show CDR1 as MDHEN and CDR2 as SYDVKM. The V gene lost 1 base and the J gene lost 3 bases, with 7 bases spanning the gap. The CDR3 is CASSLSGDNQPQHF. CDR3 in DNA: TGTGCCAGCAGTTTATCGGGGGACAATCAGCCCCAGCATTTT.

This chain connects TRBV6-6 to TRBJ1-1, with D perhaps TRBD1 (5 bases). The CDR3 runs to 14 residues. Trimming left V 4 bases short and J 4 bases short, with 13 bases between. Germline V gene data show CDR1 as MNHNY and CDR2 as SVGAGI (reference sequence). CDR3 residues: CASSWLTDSTEAFF. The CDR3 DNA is TGTGCCAGCAGTTGGCTGACAGACTCCACTGAAGCTTTCTTT.

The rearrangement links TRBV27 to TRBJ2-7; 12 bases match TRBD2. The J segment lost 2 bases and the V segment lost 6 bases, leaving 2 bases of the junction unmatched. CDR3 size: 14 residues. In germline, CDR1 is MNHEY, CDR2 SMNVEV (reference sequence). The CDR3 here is CASSRTSGTYEQYF. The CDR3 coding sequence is TGTGCCAGCAGCCGGACTAGCGGGACCTACGAGCAGTACTTC.

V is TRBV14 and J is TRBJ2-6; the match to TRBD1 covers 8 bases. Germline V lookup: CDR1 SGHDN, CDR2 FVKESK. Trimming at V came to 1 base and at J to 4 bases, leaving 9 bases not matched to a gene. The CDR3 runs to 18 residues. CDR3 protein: CASSQAAQGARGANVLTF. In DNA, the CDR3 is TGTGCCAGCAGCCAAGCAGCCCAGGGGGCGAGAGGGGCCAACGTCCTGACTTTC.

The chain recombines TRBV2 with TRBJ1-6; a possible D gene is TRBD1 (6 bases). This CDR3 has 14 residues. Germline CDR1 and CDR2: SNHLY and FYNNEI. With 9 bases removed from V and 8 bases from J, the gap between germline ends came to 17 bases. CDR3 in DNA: TGTGCCAGTAACCCGGGACAATTTCATTCACCCCTCCACTTT. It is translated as CASNPGQFHSPLHF.

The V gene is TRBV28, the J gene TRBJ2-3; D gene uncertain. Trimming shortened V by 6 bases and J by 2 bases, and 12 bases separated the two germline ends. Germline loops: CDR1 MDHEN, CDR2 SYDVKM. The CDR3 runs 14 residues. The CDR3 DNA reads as TGTGCCAGCAGCCGACCGGGTCTCACAGATACGCAGTATTTT. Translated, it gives CASSRPGLTDTQYF.

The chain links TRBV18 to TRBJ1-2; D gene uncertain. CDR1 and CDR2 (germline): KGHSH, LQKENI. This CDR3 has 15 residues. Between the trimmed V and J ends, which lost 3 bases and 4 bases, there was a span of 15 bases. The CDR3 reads CASSPWGGRGYGYTF. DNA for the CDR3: TGTGCCAGCTCACCTTGGGGAGGCAGAGGCTATGGCTACACCTTC.

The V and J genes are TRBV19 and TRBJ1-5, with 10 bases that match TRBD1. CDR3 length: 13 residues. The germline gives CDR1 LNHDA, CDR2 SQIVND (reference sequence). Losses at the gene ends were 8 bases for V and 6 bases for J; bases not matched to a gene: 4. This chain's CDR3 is CASGGTGVQPQHF. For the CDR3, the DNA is TGTGCCAGTGGAGGGACAGGGGTTCAGCCCCAGCATTTT.

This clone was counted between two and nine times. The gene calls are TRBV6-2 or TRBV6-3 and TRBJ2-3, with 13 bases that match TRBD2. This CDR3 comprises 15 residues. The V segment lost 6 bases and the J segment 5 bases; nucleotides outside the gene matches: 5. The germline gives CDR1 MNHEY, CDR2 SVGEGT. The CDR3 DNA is TGTGCCAGCAGCGTACTAGCGGGAGGGGGAGATACGCAGTATTTT. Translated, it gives CASSVLAGGGDTQYF.

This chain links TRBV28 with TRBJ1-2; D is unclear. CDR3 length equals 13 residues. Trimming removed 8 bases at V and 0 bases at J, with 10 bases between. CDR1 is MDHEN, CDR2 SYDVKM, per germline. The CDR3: CASLSQANYGYTF. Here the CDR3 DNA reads TGTGCCAGCCTCTCACAAGCTAACTATGGCTACACCTTC.

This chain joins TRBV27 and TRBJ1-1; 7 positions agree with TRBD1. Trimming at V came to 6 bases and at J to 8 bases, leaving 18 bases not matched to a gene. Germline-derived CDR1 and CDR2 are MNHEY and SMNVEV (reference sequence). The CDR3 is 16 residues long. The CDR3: CASSSKRGREAGEAFF. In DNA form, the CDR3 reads TGTGCCAGCAGCTCAAAGAGGGGGCGCGAGGCGGGGGAAGCTTTCTTT.

CDR3 DNA sequence: TGTGCCAGTAGTATAGCCAGGGTTATGAATACGCAGTATTTT. Encoded protein: CASSIARVMNTQYF. The gene calls are TRBV19 and TRBJ2-3, with D possibly matching TRBD1 (5 bases). V shed 1 base and J shed 7 bases, with 12 bases lying between them. The CDR3 runs to 14 residues. Per germline, CDR1 LNHDA and CDR2 SQIVND (reference sequence). Together with reference TRBV19 and TRBJ2-3, the CDR3 gives the full variable domain: DGGITQSPKYLFRKEGQNVTLSCEQNLNHDAMYWYRQDPGQGLRLIYYSQIVNDFQKGDIAEGYSVSREKKESFPLTVTSAQKNPTAFYLCASSIARVMNTQYFGPGTRLTVL.

CDR3 coding DNA: TGTGCCAGCAGCCCTACTAGCTTCGAAGAGACCCAGTACTTC. Its translation: CASSPTSFEETQYF. V is TRBV7-2 and J is TRBJ2-5; a weak D match, TRBD2 (6 bases). Germline loops: CDR1 SGHTA, CDR2 FQGNSA. The length of the CDR3 is 14 residues. Trimming left V 5 bases short and J 3 bases short, with 13 bases between.